What follows describes a single T cell receptor beta chain. The sample originates from a study of blood T cell repertoires in COVID-19. For the study at large: COVID-19 samples, acute and convalescent, were from the United States, Italy and Spain. T cells, B-cell-depleted T cells, or PBMCs supplied cDNA or gDNA.

Original data processing: Amplifying reference gene primers gave estimates of nucleated cell counts. Repertoires were generated with immunoSEQ multiplex PCR, while TCRdb's copy carries only in-frame clones and drops some. V, J and clone size derive from that table, while D and trimming were established from the DNA sequence. The table records about 380,000 clones, around 89% of them present only once. V lost 0 bases to trimming and J lost 4 bases; unmatched junction nucleotides: 5. The CDR3 consists of 16 residues. Germline V gene data show CDR1 as SGDLS and CDR2 as YYNGEE. The specimen was peripheral blood. The chain is built from TRBV9 and TRBJ2-1; the match to TRBD1 covers 9 bases. The source is a man aged 40-50 years with acute or convalescent COVID-19. CDR3 bases: TGTGCCAGCAGCGTAGTGGGACAGGGTGGGTACAATGAGCAGTTCTTC. Translated: CASSVVGQGGYNEQFF.